This passage covers 11 T cell receptor beta chains from one sample sequenced in a study of blood T cell repertoires in COVID-19. Assay used: immunoSEQ multiplex PCR; TCRdb lists only in-frame clones, some missing. The sample lists 250,000 to 350,000 clones; approximately 88% were seen once. The sample consisted of peripheral blood. These receptor sequences come from a man younger than 30 with active or convalescent COVID-19.

The chain has TRBV7-9 and TRBJ1-1, with D unresolved. CDR3 length: 14 residues. Germline loops: CDR1 SEHNR, CDR2 FQNEAQ (reference sequence). The V and J ends lost 3 bases and 2 bases respectively, with 10 bases between them. CDR3 sequence: CASSLGVPNTEAFF. The CDR3 nucleotides read TGTGCCAGCAGCTTGGGAGTCCCTAACACTGAAGCTTTCTTT.

The V call is TRBV3-1 (or the pseudogene TRBV3-2), the J call TRBJ1-3; D might be TRBD1 (5 bases). The CDR3 totals 14 residues. Trimming removed 1 base at V and 4 bases at J, with 8 bases between. Per the germline V gene, CDR1 is LGHDT and CDR2 is YNNKEL (reference sequence). Here the CDR3 reads CASSQGQGGNTIYF. DNA of the CDR3: TGTGCCAGCAGCCAAGGGCAGGGCGGAAACACCATATATTTT.

This rearrangement joins TRBV6-2 or TRBV6-3 to TRBJ2-5, with D hard to call. From germline, CDR1 is MNHEY and CDR2 SVGEGT. The length of the CDR3 is 14 residues. Trimming took 2 bases from V and 2 from J, leaving 9 bases between them. CDR3 amino acids: CASSYDRVQETQYF. CDR3 DNA: TGTGCCAGCAGTTACGATCGGGTACAAGAGACCCAGTACTTC.

The chain has TRBV7-2 and TRBJ1-5; 7 bases match TRBD1. The CDR3 totals 13 residues. Germline V lookup: CDR1 SGHTA, CDR2 FQGNSA. V was pared by 5 bases and J by 7 bases, with 5 bases of the junction left unmatched. CDR3 amino acids: CASSTQGGQPQHF. CDR3 sequence (DNA): TGTGCCAGCAGCACCCAGGGGGGACAGCCCCAGCATTTT.

The chain employs TRBV6-5 and TRBJ2-7; 10 positions agree with TRBD2. J was trimmed by 3 bases and V by 4 bases; bases with no gene match: 0. CDR1 and CDR2 (germline): MNHEY, SVGAGI. The CDR3 runs 13 residues. CDR3 in amino acids: CASSSSGGYEQYF. In nucleotides, the CDR3 is TGTGCCAGCAGTTCTAGCGGGGGCTACGAGCAGTACTTC.

The chain joins TRBV11-3 to TRBJ2-3, with D uncertain. In germline, CDR1 is SGHNT, CDR2 YENEEA. The CDR3 is made up of 14 amino acids. V lost 4 bases to trimming and J lost 1 base, with 9 bases between them. The DNA for the CDR3 is TGTGCCAGCAGCTCGGAAGAGGGCACAGATACGCAGTATTTT. Amino acid sequence: CASSSEEGTDTQYF.

The J gene is TRBJ2-7, the V gene TRBV5-6; 8 bases align to TRBD1. CDR1 SGHDT and CDR2 YYEEEE come from the germline V gene. The CDR3 consists of 15 residues. V lost 0 bases, J lost 3 bases, and 5 bases stayed unmatched. CDR3 amino acids: CASSLGAGGFYEQYF. The DNA of the CDR3 is TGTGCCAGCAGCTTGGGGGCAGGGGGCTTCTACGAGCAGTACTTC.

The rearrangement uses TRBV4-1 and TRBJ2-7, with TRBD1 matching over 11 bases. This CDR3 is built from 19 residues. Germline values: CDR1 MGHRA, CDR2 YSYEKL. V lost 1 base to trimming and J lost 4 bases; unmatched junction nucleotides: 15. The CDR3 loop reads CASSQGLGQGAPFGYEQYF. The CDR3 nucleotides read TGCGCCAGCAGCCAAGGACTAGGACAGGGGGCTCCCTTTGGATACGAGCAGTACTTC.

The chain employs TRBV6-5 and TRBJ2-2, with 8 bases aligning to TRBD2. V was pared by 4 bases and J by 6 bases, with 1 base of the junction left unmatched. The CDR3 covers 13 residues. Germline CDR1 and CDR2: MNHEY and SVGAGI. The CDR3 reads CASSSGLAGELFF. As DNA, the CDR3 is TGTGCCAGCAGTTCGGGACTAGCCGGGGAGCTGTTTTTT.

The gene calls are TRBV6-4 and TRBJ2-2; 12 nucleotides align to TRBD2. Germline CDR1 MRHNA, CDR2 SNTAGT. This CDR3 is built from 16 residues. The V and J ends lost 2 bases and 5 bases, in that order; junction bases with no gene match: 3. The CDR3 protein is CASSDGLAGRTGELFF. CDR3 DNA: TGTGCCAGCAGTGACGGACTAGCGGGGCGGACCGGGGAGCTGTTTTTT.

V gene TRBV27 combines with J gene TRBJ2-3; 8 bases align to TRBD1. J lost 1 base, V lost 3 bases, and 3 bases had no gene match. Germline V gene lookup returns CDR1 MNHEY and CDR2 SMNVEV (reference sequence). There are 15 residues in the CDR3. CDR3 coding DNA: TGTGCCAGCAGTTTCTGGGGACAGGGCACAGATACGCAGTATTTT. It specifies CASSFWGQGTDTQYF.